This T cell receptor beta chain was sequenced during a study of T cell responses to AZD1222 COVID-19 vaccine. In its sample, this clone was seen once. TCRdb's table, derived via immunoSEQ multiplex PCR, lists solely in-frame clones and lacks some. This table has 110,000 or so clones, 89% appearing once. Germline V CDR1 and CDR2: SGHTA, FQGNSA. This CDR3 is built from 16 residues. With V trimmed by 2 bases and J by 7 bases, 11 bases remained unmatched. The rearrangement joins TRBV7-2 to TRBJ2-4; 7 bases agree with TRBD2. Sequenced material: peripheral blood, taken 28 days after the second AZD1222 dose. The source of this sequence is an adult who received the AZD1222 COVID-19 vaccine. This chain's CDR3 is CASSLNPSGGRNIQYF. CDR3 bases: TGTGCCAGCAGCTTAAACCCTAGCGGAGGGCGGAACATTCAGTACTTC.